This T cell receptor beta chain was retrieved from a study of post-analysis software for immune sequencing data. Notes on the study in general: Under F measure analysis, samples from one preparation batch co-clustered strongly. About 5 TRBV segments were more frequent in patients than controls; TRBV5-6, TRBV5-1 and TRBV20-1 belonged to this group.

The authors incorporated unique molecular identifiers into the TCR beta cDNA libraries. Starting from about 0.98 to 11 million T cells, the study yielded roughly 0.5 million cDNA molecules. TCRdb independently ran MiXCR on the PCR reads; one entry per CDR3 protein. The sample lists roughly 730,000 distinct CDR3 sequences; about 27% were seen once. Per germline, CDR1 DFQATT and CDR2 SNEGSKA (reference sequence). V lost 5 bases and J 0 bases, leaving 16 bases between the germline ends. This CDR3 is built from 15 residues. As to this clonotype: The target antigen is unknown.

Sequencing input: blood. The chain joins TRBV20-1 to TRBJ1-1; maybe TRBD1 (5 bases). This TCR derives from a girl between 5 and 17 years old with multiple sclerosis. CDR3 loop: CSAPPSLGVNTEAFF. The CDR3 nucleotides are TGCAGTGCTCCCCCATCCCTAGGGGTGAACACTGAAGCTTTCTTT.